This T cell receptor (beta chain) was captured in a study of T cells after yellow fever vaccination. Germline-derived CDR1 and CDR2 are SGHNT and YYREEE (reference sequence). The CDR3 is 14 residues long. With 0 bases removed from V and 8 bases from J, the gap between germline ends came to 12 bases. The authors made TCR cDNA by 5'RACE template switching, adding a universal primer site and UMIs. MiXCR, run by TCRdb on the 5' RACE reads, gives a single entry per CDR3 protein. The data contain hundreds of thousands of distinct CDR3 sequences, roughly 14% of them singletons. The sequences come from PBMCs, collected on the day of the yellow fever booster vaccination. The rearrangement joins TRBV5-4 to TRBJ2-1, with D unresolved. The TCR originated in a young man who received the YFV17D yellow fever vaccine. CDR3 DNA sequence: TGTGCCAGCAGCTTGGTGGGCAGCATCGATGAGCAGTTCTTC. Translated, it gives CASSLVGSIDEQFF.